Each of the 5 T cell receptor beta chains below was sequenced from the same sample in a study of T cell responses to AZD1222 COVID-19 vaccine. Data came from immunoSEQ multiplex PCR; TCRdb stores just in-frame clones and leaves some out. This table has about 100,000 clones, approximately 87% appearing once. The starting material was peripheral blood, obtained on day 0 of MenACWY control vaccination. The receptors were gathered from an adult in good health.

The chain employs TRBV5-4 and TRBJ2-7; D is perhaps TRBD1 (6 bases). Germline V gene sequence: CDR1 SGHNT, CDR2 YYREEE (reference sequence). The CDR3 is made up of 17 amino acids. V was trimmed by 4 bases and J by 5 bases, leaving 25 bases between them. The CDR3 DNA reads TGTGCCAGCAGCCAGATGGCTGGGACAAATCTCCCTAACGAGCAGTACTTC. It specifies CASSQMAGTNLPNEQYF.

The chain uses TRBV27 and TRBJ1-4, with a weak D call TRBD1 (5 bases). Per germline, CDR1 MNHEY and CDR2 SMNVEV (reference sequence). The CDR3 runs to 17 residues. Trimming took off 5 bases at V and 2 bases at J, with 18 bases between the two ends. CDR3 coding DNA: TGTGCCAGCAGTCCCCGGAGGGGTTGGGCGACTAATGAAAAACTGTTTTTT. Protein sequence: CASSPRRGWATNEKLFF.

The chain is built from TRBV9 and TRBJ2-2, with D tentatively TRBD1 (6 bases). The V gene's germline CDR1 is SGDLS and CDR2 YYNGEE. The CDR3 contains 14 residues. Trimming stripped 3 bases from V and 1 base from J, with 7 bases between. CDR3 amino acids: CASSAGVNTGELFF. CDR3 bases: TGTGCCAGCAGCGCAGGGGTGAACACCGGGGAGCTGTTTTTT.

The chain employs TRBV4-3 and TRBJ2-3, with a weak D call TRBD2 (5 bases). In germline, CDR1 is LGHNA, CDR2 YSLEER. V was clipped by 0 bases and J by 5 bases, with 6 bases between them. The CDR3 is 13 residues long. The CDR3 region is CASSQEAGDTQYF. In DNA, the CDR3 is TGCGCCAGCAGCCAAGAGGCGGGAGATACGCAGTATTTT.

The CDR3 is CASSLGSTVYEQYF. The DNA for the CDR3 is TGTGCCAGCAGCTTAGGCAGCACTGTCTACGAGCAGTACTTC. This rearrangement joins TRBV7-9 to TRBJ2-7; D is undetermined. This CDR3 spans 14 amino acids. From germline, CDR1 is SEHNR and CDR2 FQNEAQ (reference sequence). V was clipped by 1 base and J by 3 bases, with 10 bases between them.